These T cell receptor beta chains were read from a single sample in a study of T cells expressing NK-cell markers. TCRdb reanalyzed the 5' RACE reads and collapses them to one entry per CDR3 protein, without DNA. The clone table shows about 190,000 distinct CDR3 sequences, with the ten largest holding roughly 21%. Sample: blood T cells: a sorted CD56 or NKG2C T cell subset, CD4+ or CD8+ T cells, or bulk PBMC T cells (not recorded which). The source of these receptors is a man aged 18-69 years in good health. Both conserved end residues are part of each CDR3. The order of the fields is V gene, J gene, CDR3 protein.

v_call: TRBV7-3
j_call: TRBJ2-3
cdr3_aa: CASSLKSSGGPETYTDTQYF

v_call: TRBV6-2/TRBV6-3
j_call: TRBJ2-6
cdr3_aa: CASSYATGANVLTF

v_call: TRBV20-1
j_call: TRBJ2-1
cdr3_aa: CSARTRDREDNEQFF

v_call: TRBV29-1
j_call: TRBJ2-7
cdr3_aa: CSVEGTAYEQYF

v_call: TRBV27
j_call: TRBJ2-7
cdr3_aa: CASSYLFGGPTEQYF

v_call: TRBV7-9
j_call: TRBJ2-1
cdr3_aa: CAADRGYEQFF

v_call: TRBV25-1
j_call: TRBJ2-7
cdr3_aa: CASSESPPRTSSYEQYF

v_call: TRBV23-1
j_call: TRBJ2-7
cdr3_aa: CASSQSARGYEQYF

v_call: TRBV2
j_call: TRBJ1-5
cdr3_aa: CASSENPPDPGVPQHF

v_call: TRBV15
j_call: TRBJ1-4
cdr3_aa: CATSTGQDEKLFF

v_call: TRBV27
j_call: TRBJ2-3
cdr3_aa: CASSLQGPRTDTQYF

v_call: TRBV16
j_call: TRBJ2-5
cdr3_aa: CASSHGTGGEETQYF

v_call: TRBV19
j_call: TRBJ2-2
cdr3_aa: CASTKGRGTGELFF

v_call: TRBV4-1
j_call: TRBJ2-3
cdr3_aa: CASRKLAGGSTDTQYF

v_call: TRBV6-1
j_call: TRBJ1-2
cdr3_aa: CASSPNPSGLSGYTF

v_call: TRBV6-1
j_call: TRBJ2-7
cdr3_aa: CASSDPGGHEQYF

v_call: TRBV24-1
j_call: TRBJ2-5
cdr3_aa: CATSERGQETQYF

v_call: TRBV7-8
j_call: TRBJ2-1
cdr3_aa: CASSFRAGGVEQFF

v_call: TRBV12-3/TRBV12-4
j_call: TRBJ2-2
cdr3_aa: CASSDEDSFYTGELFF

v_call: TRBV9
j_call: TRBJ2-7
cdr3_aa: CASSLRDGSREQYF

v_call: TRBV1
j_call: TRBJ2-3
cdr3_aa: CTSSWTVQDTQYF

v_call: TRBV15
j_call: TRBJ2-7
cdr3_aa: CATSSQADRERYEQYF

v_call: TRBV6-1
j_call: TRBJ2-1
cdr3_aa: CASGTDRASSYNEQFF

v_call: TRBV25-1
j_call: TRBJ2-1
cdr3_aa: CASRGGPHEQFF

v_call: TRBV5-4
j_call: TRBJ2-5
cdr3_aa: CASSLASSGGHLGQETQYF

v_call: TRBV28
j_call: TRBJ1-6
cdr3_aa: CASSLYAGQTPLHF